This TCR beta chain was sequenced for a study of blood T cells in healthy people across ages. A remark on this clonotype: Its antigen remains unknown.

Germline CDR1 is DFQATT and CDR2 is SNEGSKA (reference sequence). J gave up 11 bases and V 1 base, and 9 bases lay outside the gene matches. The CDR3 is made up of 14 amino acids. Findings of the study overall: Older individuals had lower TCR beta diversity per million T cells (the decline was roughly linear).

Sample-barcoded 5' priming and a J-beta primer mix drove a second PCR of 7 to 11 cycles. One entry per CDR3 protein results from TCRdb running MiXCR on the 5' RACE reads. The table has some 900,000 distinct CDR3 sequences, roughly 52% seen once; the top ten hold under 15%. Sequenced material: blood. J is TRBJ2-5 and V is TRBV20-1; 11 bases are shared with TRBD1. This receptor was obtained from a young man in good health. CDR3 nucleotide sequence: TGCAGTGCTAGAGGCGGACAGGGGGCGAGGGAGCAGTACTTC. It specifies CSARGGQGAREQYF.